A single sample gave rise to the 25 T cell receptor beta chains below, sequenced in a study of Graves' ophthalmopathy and Graves' hyperthyroidism. The authors amplified TCR beta CDR3 regions, and they did so from RNA transcripts for repertoire sequencing. First-round RT-PCR with HTBI primers preceded a second-round multiplex PCR. TCRdb reprocessed the multiplex PCR reads with MiXCR, giving one entry per CDR3 protein. The sample shows under 200,000 distinct CDR3 sequences, roughly 37% of them seen only once. Source material: peripheral blood. The receptors were gathered from a woman aged 40 to 49 with Graves' ophthalmopathy.

This clonotype was counted many times. V usage is TRBV4-3 and J usage is TRBJ1-5; tentatively, D is TRBD1 (6 bases). This CDR3 contains 15 residues. CDR1 is LGHNA, CDR2 YSLEER, per germline. V was pared by 4 bases and J by 6 bases, with 16 bases between. The CDR3 DNA is TGCGCCAGCAGCCCAACCAGGGGATTCCCTCAGCCCCAGCATTTT. Translating gives CASSPTRGFPQPQHF.

This clonotype was found many times. This chain joins TRBV6-5 and TRBJ1-1, with 9 positions matching TRBD1. The CDR3 has 14 residues. J was trimmed by 6 bases and V by 0 bases; bases with no gene match: 2. Germline loops: CDR1 MNHEY, CDR2 SVGAGI. This CDR3 is CASSYSNRGPEAFF. CDR3 coding DNA: TGTGCCAGCAGTTACTCGAACAGGGGGCCTGAAGCTTTCTTT.

This clonotype was found many times. V is TRBV6-1 and J is TRBJ1-1; D gene uncertain. CDR3 length: 14 residues. Trimming stripped 5 bases from V and 0 bases from J, with 10 bases between. Germline assignment: CDR1 MNHNS and CDR2 SASEGT. The CDR3 coding sequence is TGTGCCAGCAGTCAAGGACTTATGAACACTGAAGCTTTCTTT. Translating it yields CASSQGLMNTEAFF.

Ten or more counts support this clonotype. V usage is TRBV29-1 and J usage is TRBJ1-1; D remains ambiguous. The CDR3 covers 15 residues. In germline, CDR1 is SQVTM, CDR2 ANQGSEA. V lost 5 bases, J lost 0 bases, and 16 bases lay in between. The CDR3 nucleotides are TGCAGCGTTAACCAAAATCGCGCGATGAACACTGAAGCTTTCTTT. Amino acids: CSVNQNRAMNTEAFF. The whole variable domain, filled in from reference TRBV29-1 and TRBJ1-1, reads SAVISQKPSRDICQRGTSLTIQCQVDSQVTMMFWYRQQPGQSLTLIATANQGSEATYESGFVIDKFPISRPNLTFSTLTVSNMSPEDSSIYLCSVNQNRAMNTEAFFGQGTRLTVV.

The chain recombines TRBV27 with TRBJ2-5; perhaps D is TRBD1 or TRBD2 (5 bases each). Trimming removed 5 bases from V and 1 base from J, with 11 bases in between. Germline CDR1 and CDR2: MNHEY and SMNVEV (reference sequence). This CDR3 is 14 amino acids long. The CDR3 coding sequence is TGTGCCAGCAGTCCTCACGGGACCCAAGAGACCCAGTACTTC. This codes for CASSPHGTQETQYF.

This clonotype was picked up many times. V and J are TRBV12-3 or TRBV12-4 and TRBJ2-7; a weak D match, TRBD2 (6 bases). This CDR3 spans 17 amino acids. Trimming took off 6 bases at V and 0 bases at J, with 21 bases between the two ends. The CDR3 region has the DNA TGTGCCAGCAGCAAATCGACGGCGGGGCTCTCCTCCTACGAGCAGTACTTC. It yields the protein CASSKSTAGLSSYEQYF.

This clonotype was observed many times. The chain uses TRBV2 and TRBJ1-2; D might be TRBD1 (6 bases). The V gene lost 6 bases and the J gene lost 1 base, with 9 bases spanning the gap. The CDR3 runs 13 residues. Germline V lookup: CDR1 SNHLY, CDR2 FYNNEI. The DNA of the CDR3 is TGTGCCAGCAGCCGGGACAATAACTATGGCTACACCTTC. Translating gives CASSRDNNYGYTF.

This clonotype has a count of ten or more. The V gene is TRBV18, the J gene TRBJ1-1; TRBD1 might be the D (6 bases). With 5 bases removed from V and 6 bases from J, the gap between germline ends came to 13 bases. Germline V gene lookup returns CDR1 KGHSH and CDR2 LQKENI. The CDR3 runs to 13 residues. The CDR3 sequence is CASSTRTAPEAFF. CDR3 coding DNA: TGTGCCAGCTCAACAAGGACAGCCCCTGAAGCTTTCTTT. Using reference TRBV18 and TRBJ1-1 for the parts outside the CDR3, the full variable domain is NAGVMQNPRHLVRRRGQEARLRCSPMKGHSHVYWYRQLPEEGLKFMVYLQKENIIDESGMPKERFSAEFPKEGPSILRIQQVVRGDSAAYFCASSTRTAPEAFFGQGTRLTVV.

The J gene is TRBJ1-5, the V gene TRBV6-1, with 7 bases matching TRBD1. This CDR3 contains 15 residues. Germline V CDR1 and CDR2: MNHNS, SASEGT. Trimming at V came to 1 base and at J to 5 bases, leaving 5 bases not matched to a gene. Here the CDR3 reads CASSEVRGADQPQHF. The CDR3 region has the DNA TGTGCCAGCAGTGAAGTCAGGGGGGCGGATCAGCCCCAGCATTTT.

The chain is built from TRBV28 and TRBJ1-1; TRBD1 might be the D (5 bases). With 5 bases removed from V and 4 bases from J, the gap between germline ends came to 17 bases. Germline lookup yields CDR1 MDHEN and CDR2 SYDVKM. The CDR3 loop spans 15 amino acids. CDR3 in amino acids: CASSPQSTAATEAFF. The CDR3 DNA reads TGTGCCAGCAGTCCTCAATCGACAGCCGCCACTGAAGCTTTCTTT.

V gene TRBV7-2 combines with J gene TRBJ2-5; D perhaps matches TRBD2 (5 bases). V was pared by 5 bases and J by 4 bases, with 14 bases between. CDR1 is SGHTA and CDR2 is FQGNSA in the germline V gene. The CDR3 is made up of 14 amino acids. This CDR3 is CASSPQLGPETQYF. Here the CDR3 DNA reads TGTGCCAGCAGCCCTCAACTAGGCCCAGAGACCCAGTACTTC.

This clonotype showed up many times. The rearrangement uses TRBV3-1 and TRBJ2-5; D could derive from TRBD1 or TRBD2 (6 bases each). Trimming removed 0 bases from V and 2 bases from J, with 13 bases in between. Germline-derived CDR1 and CDR2 are LGHDT and YNNKEL (reference sequence). The CDR3 runs to 16 residues. The CDR3 DNA sequence: TGTGCCAGCAGCCAAGACCCGCGCGGGACACAAGAGACCCAGTACTTC. As protein: CASSQDPRGTQETQYF.

This clonotype was detected ten times or more. The chain carries TRBV2 and TRBJ1-5; D is undetermined. The CDR3 is 11 amino acids. From germline, CDR1 is SNHLY and CDR2 FYNNEI. V was shortened by 7 bases and J by 3 bases, with 4 bases between the two germline ends. The CDR3 coding sequence is TGTGCCAGCAAGGACAATCAGCCCCAGCATTTT. Encoded protein: CASKDNQPQHF. The full variable domain, in which reference TRBV2 and TRBJ1-5 provide the parts outside the CDR3, is EPEVTQTPSHQVTQMGQEVILRCVPISNHLYFYWYRQILGQKVEFLVSFYNNEISEKSEIFDDQFSVERPDGSNFTLKIRSTKLEDSAMYFCASKDNQPQHFGDGTRLSIL.

The rearrangement links TRBV6-2 or TRBV6-3 to TRBJ2-5; tentative D call: TRBD2 (6 bases). This CDR3 is 14 amino acids long. Germline V lookup: CDR1 MNHEY, CDR2 SVGEGT. The V gene lost 4 bases and the J gene lost 3 bases, with 12 bases spanning the gap. CDR3 in amino acids: CASSLQRVEETQYF. CDR3 DNA: TGTGCCAGCAGTTTACAGCGGGTAGAAGAGACCCAGTACTTC.

This clonotype was seen ten or more times. The chain has TRBV12-3 or TRBV12-4 and TRBJ2-7; TRBD1 is a possible D gene (5 bases). The CDR3 has 16 residues. V was trimmed by 3 bases and J by 0 bases, leaving 15 bases between them. CDR3 in amino acids: CASSFGHLTSSYEQYF. CDR3 DNA: TGTGCCAGCAGTTTTGGACACCTCACAAGCTCCTACGAGCAGTACTTC.

In this sample, this clonotype turned up many times. V and J are TRBV7-2 and TRBJ2-5; D gene ambiguous. Per germline, CDR1 SGHTA and CDR2 FQGNSA. The germline V and J ends were trimmed by 5 bases and 2 bases, with 12 bases remaining between them. The CDR3 totals 14 residues. The CDR3 spells CASSPDTVQETQYF. CDR3 nucleotide sequence: TGTGCCAGCAGCCCCGATACGGTACAAGAGACCCAGTACTTC.

This clonotype was seen many times. This chain links TRBV10-3 with TRBJ2-2; 7 nucleotides agree with TRBD1. This CDR3 has 15 residues. V lost 3 bases to trimming and J lost 6 bases; unmatched junction nucleotides: 7. Germline values: CDR1 ENHRY, CDR2 SYGVKD. The DNA of the CDR3 is TGTGCCATCAGTGATGGGGACAGAGCCTCCGGGGAGCTGTTTTTT. This codes for CAISDGDRASGELFF.

This clonotype was observed many times. The V and J genes are TRBV12-5 and TRBJ2-5; D is perhaps TRBD1 (6 bases). The germline V gene has CDR1 LGHNT and CDR2 FRNRAP. The V and J ends lost 1 base and 0 bases respectively, with 6 bases between them. The CDR3 contains 14 residues. The CDR3 DNA reads TGTGCTAGTGGTTTGGGGACAGACCAAGAGACCCAGTACTTC. Translation gives CASGLGTDQETQYF.

This clonotype was observed at least ten times. The V call is TRBV30, the J call TRBJ1-3, with D hard to call. CDR1 and CDR2 (germline): GTSNPN, SVGIG (reference sequence). The CDR3 is 13 residues long. Trimming left V 5 bases short and J 0 bases short, with 8 bases between. The CDR3 bases are TGTGCCTGGGGCTCTTTCTCTGGAAACACCATATATTTT. Its protein product is CAWGSFSGNTIYF.

This clonotype was recorded many times. The chain employs TRBV10-1 and TRBJ2-2; TRBD1 might be the D (6 bases). Trimming shortened V by 6 bases and J by 7 bases, and 15 bases separated the two germline ends. The germline gives CDR1 WNHNN, CDR2 SYGVQD (reference sequence). This CDR3 is built from 14 residues. The CDR3 sequence is CASRRQEGVGELFF. The CDR3 DNA reads as TGCGCCAGCAGGAGACAGGAAGGGGTCGGGGAGCTGTTTTTT.

The rearrangement joins TRBV7-2 to TRBJ2-4, with D possibly matching TRBD2 (7 bases). Germline lookup yields CDR1 SGHTA and CDR2 FQGNSA. V was cut by 5 bases and J by 8 bases, with 22 bases left in between. The CDR3 spans 16 residues. The CDR3 sequence is CASSPKRWGGKDIQYF. For the CDR3, the DNA is TGTGCCAGCAGCCCCAAACGTTGGGGGGGCAAGGACATTCAGTACTTC.

V gene TRBV18 combines with J gene TRBJ1-1; TRBD1 matches at 8 bases. This CDR3 region has 15 residues. J gave up 6 bases and V 3 bases, and 9 bases lay outside the gene matches. Germline V gene data show CDR1 as KGHSH and CDR2 as LQKENI. The chain's CDR3 is CASSPGQGGLSEAFF. CDR3 nucleotide sequence: TGTGCCAGCTCACCCGGACAGGGAGGATTGTCTGAAGCTTTCTTT.

This clonotype came up many times. V is TRBV28 and J is TRBJ1-6, with D perhaps matching TRBD1 (5 bases). Per the germline V gene, CDR1 is MDHEN and CDR2 is SYDVKM. Trimming took off 3 bases at V and 4 bases at J, with 10 bases between the two ends. The CDR3 loop spans 15 amino acids. In DNA form, the CDR3 reads TGTGCCAGCAGTTTGGGTGGGGGATATAATTCACCCCTCCACTTT. Protein product: CASSLGGGYNSPLHF.

In its sample, this clonotype was seen many times. The J gene is TRBJ2-5, the V gene TRBV7-8; 8 nucleotides line up with TRBD2. The V segment lost 3 bases and the J segment 5 bases; nucleotides outside the gene matches: 8. The germline gives CDR1 SGHVS, CDR2 FQNEAQ. This CDR3 is 15 amino acids long. The CDR3 bases are TGTGCCAGCAGCTTGAGAGCGGGGGTTACGGAGACCCAGTACTTC. Translated, it gives CASSLRAGVTETQYF.

This clonotype was recorded at least ten times. V usage is TRBV4-1 and J usage is TRBJ1-1; 9 bases map to TRBD1. V lost 2 bases and J lost 6; bases outside the gene matches: 7. The CDR3 length is 15 residues. Germline V lookup: CDR1 MGHRA, CDR2 YSYEKL. CDR3 loop: CASSQPGQGRPEAFF. CDR3 DNA: TGCGCCAGCAGCCAACCGGGACAGGGAAGGCCTGAAGCTTTCTTT.